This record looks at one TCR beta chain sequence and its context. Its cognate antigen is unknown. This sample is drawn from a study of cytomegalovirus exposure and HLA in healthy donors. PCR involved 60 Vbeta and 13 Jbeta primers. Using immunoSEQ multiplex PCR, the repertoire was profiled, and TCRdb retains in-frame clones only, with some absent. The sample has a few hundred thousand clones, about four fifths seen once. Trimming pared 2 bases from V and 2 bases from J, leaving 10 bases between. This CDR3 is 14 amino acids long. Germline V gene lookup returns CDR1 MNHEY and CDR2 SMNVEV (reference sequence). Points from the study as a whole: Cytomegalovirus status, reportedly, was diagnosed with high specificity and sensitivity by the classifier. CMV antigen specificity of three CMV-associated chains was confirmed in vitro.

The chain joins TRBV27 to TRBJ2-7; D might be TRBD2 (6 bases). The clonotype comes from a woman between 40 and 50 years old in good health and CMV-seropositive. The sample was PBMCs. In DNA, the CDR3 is TGTGCCAGCAGTTTAGGTGGGGAGGCCTACGAGCAGTACTTC. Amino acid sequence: CASSLGGEAYEQYF.